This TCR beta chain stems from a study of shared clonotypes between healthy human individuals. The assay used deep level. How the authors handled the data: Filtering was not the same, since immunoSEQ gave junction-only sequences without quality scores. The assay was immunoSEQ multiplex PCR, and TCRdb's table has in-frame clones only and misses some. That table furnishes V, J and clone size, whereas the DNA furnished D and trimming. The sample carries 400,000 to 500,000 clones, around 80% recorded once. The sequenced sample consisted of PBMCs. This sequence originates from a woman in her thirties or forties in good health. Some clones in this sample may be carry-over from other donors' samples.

CDR3 nucleotide sequence: TGTGCCAGCAGGGGGGGCACAGATACGCAGTATTTT. Translation gives CASRGGTDTQYF. The gene calls are TRBV9 and TRBJ2-3; tentatively, D is TRBD1 or TRBD2 (5 bases each). V lost 5 bases to trimming and J lost 1 base, with 5 bases between them. Germline CDR1 reads SGDLS; CDR2 reads YYNGEE. This CDR3 is 12 amino acids long.